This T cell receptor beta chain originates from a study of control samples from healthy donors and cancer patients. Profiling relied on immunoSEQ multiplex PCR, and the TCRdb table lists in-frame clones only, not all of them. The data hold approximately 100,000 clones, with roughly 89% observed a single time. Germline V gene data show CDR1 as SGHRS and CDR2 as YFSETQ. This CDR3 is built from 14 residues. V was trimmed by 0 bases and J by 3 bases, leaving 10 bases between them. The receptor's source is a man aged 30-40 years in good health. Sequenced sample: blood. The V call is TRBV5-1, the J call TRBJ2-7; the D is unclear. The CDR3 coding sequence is TGCGCCAGCAGCTTGGAGGGTTGGGGCTACGAGCAGTACTTC. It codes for CASSLEGWGYEQYF.